The 26 T cell receptor beta chains below were found in one sample sequenced in a study of blood T cell repertoires in COVID-19. Assay: immunoSEQ multiplex PCR; the TCRdb copy retains only in-frame clones and omits some. The table shows over 350,000 clones, with around 89% occurring only once. Sample: PBMCs or T cells enriched from blood (not recorded which). The receptors were sampled from a woman aged 18-29 years who had recovered from COVID-19.

The chain carries TRBV13 and TRBJ2-7; 14 bases match TRBD2. Germline CDR1 and CDR2: PRHDT and FYEKMQ (reference sequence). V gave up 5 bases and J gave up 0 bases; unmatched junction bases: 9. The CDR3 covers 18 residues. The CDR3 region has the DNA TGTGCCAGCAGCCGGCGGCCGACTAGCGGGGGGGCCTCCTACGAGCAGTACTTC. It specifies CASSRRPTSGGASYEQYF.

The CDR3 protein is CAISESGGQTEAFF. The CDR3 DNA follows: TGTGCCATCAGTGAGTCCGGGGGACAGACTGAAGCTTTCTTT. This sequence joins TRBV10-3 and TRBJ1-1; TRBD1 matches 7 bases. From germline, CDR1 is ENHRY and CDR2 SYGVKD. With V trimmed by 0 bases and J by 5 bases, 3 bases remained unmatched. The CDR3 totals 14 residues.

V and J are TRBV5-1 and TRBJ1-1; 10 nucleotides match TRBD1. Germline CDR1 SGHRS, CDR2 YFSETQ. The CDR3 has 15 amino acids. J lost 2 bases, V lost 4 bases, and 5 bases had no gene match. The CDR3 sequence: CASSPQTGGNTEAFF. CDR3 nucleotide sequence: TGCGCCAGCAGCCCGCAGACAGGGGGCAACACTGAAGCTTTCTTT.

This sequence joins TRBV6-5 and TRBJ1-6; 8 nucleotides align to TRBD1. The CDR3 sequence is 15 residues long. Germline loops: CDR1 MNHEY, CDR2 SVGAGI. With V trimmed by 4 bases and J by 9 bases, 8 bases remained unmatched. The CDR3 nucleotides are TGTGCCAGCAGTTTGCGGACAGGGAATACTTCACCCCTCCACTTT. Translated, it gives CASSLRTGNTSPLHF.

V gene TRBV7-9 combines with J gene TRBJ1-2, with D possibly being TRBD1 (6 bases). CDR3 size: 17 residues. The germline V and J ends were trimmed by 1 base and 1 base, with 16 bases remaining between them. In germline, CDR1 is SEHNR, CDR2 FQNEAQ (reference sequence). The CDR3 DNA sequence: TGTGCCAGCAGCTTAGGCGGTGTGGGGGCGTATAACTATGGCTACACCTTC. Protein product: CASSLGGVGAYNYGYTF.

This clone was recorded once. J is TRBJ1-1 and V is TRBV7-2; D remains unclear. V gave up 5 bases and J gave up 0 bases, with 16 bases separating them. The CDR3 totals 16 residues. Germline V gives CDR1 SGHTA, CDR2 FQGNSA. The CDR3 DNA reads as TGTGCCAGCAGCACCGACTCTCCAAGATTGAACACTGAAGCTTTCTTT. Translation: CASSTDSPRLNTEAFF.

This clone occurred once. This chain joins TRBV6-4 and TRBJ1-1; D is undetermined. The CDR3 sequence is 13 residues long. CDR1 and CDR2 (germline): MRHNA, SNTAGT. V lost 6 bases and J lost 0, with 8 bases in between. CDR3: CASSANMNTEAFF. The CDR3 region has the DNA TGTGCCAGCAGCGCAAACATGAACACTGAAGCTTTCTTT.

The V and J genes are TRBV19 and TRBJ1-1; a weak D match, TRBD1 (6 bases). The CDR3 runs 13 residues. The V end lost 6 bases, the J end lost 4 bases, and 12 bases lay between the germline ends. Germline values: CDR1 LNHDA, CDR2 SQIVND (reference sequence). CDR3 residues: CASRRQALTEAFF. The CDR3 bases are TGTGCCAGTAGAAGACAGGCCCTCACTGAAGCTTTCTTT.

The chain combines TRBV11-2 with TRBJ1-3; 8 positions agree with TRBD1. The CDR3 has 16 residues. Trimming at V came to 7 bases and at J to 8 bases, leaving 16 bases not matched to a gene. The germline gives CDR1 SGHAT, CDR2 FQNNGV. The CDR3 region has the DNA TGTGCCAGCAACCACAATTCTGACAGGGGATGGGACACCATATATTTT. Amino acid sequence: CASNHNSDRGWDTIYF. The full variable domain, its missing parts supplied by reference TRBV11-2 and TRBJ1-3, is EAGVAQSPRYKIIEKRQSVAFWCNPISGHATLYWYQQILGQGPKLLIQFQNNGVVDDSQLPKDRFSAERLKGVDSTLKIQPAKLEDSAVYLCASNHNSDRGWDTIYFGEGSWLTVV.

This sequence joins TRBV6-5 and TRBJ2-1; 12 positions match TRBD2. This CDR3 contains 16 residues. CDR1 and CDR2 from the germline V gene are MNHEY and SVGAGI. The V segment lost 2 bases and the J segment 6 bases; nucleotides outside the gene matches: 5. CDR3 sequence reads: CASSYTLAGGPNEQFF. Here the CDR3 DNA reads TGTGCCAGCAGTTACACCCTAGCGGGGGGGCCCAATGAGCAGTTCTTC.

V and J are TRBV19 and TRBJ1-1; a possible D gene is TRBD1 (5 bases). The V end was cut by 0 bases, the J end by 6 bases, with 8 bases between. This CDR3 contains 13 residues. Germline CDR1 LNHDA, CDR2 SQIVND (reference sequence). The DNA for the CDR3 is TGTGCCAGTAGTATAGAAAGGGGCTCTGAAGCTTTCTTT. Encoded protein: CASSIERGSEAFF.

The count of this clone is one. In DNA form, the CDR3 reads TGCGCCAGCAGCTTGTACGTCGTGTTTGGGGGCGAGAACACTGAAGCTTTCTTT. This translates into CASSLYVVFGGENTEAFF. The chain is built from TRBV5-1 and TRBJ1-1; perhaps TRBD1 as D (6 bases). The germline gives CDR1 SGHRS, CDR2 YFSETQ. Deletions cut 1 base from V and 1 base from J, with 20 bases between. This CDR3 has 18 residues. Looking up the rest from reference TRBV5-1 and TRBJ1-1 gives the full variable domain: KAGVTQTPRYLIKTRGQQVTLSCSPISGHRSVSWYQQTPGQGLQFLFEYFSETQRNKGNFPGRFSGRQFSNSRSEMNVSTLELGDSALYLCASSLYVVFGGENTEAFFGQGTRLTVV.

J is TRBJ2-7 and V is TRBV24-1; 7 nucleotides match TRBD1. Per the germline V gene, CDR1 is KGHDR and CDR2 is SFDVKD. The junction had 5 bases not matched to a gene; V was cut back by 5 bases and J by 2 bases. This CDR3 region has 14 residues. This CDR3 is CATSARDRPYEQYF. CDR3 bases: TGTGCCACCAGTGCTCGGGACAGACCCTACGAGCAGTACTTC.

The rearrangement links TRBV7-9 to TRBJ1-1; possibly TRBD1 for D (5 bases). CDR1 is SEHNR, CDR2 FQNEAQ, per germline (reference sequence). CDR3 length: 15 residues. The V gene lost 2 bases and the J gene lost 0 bases, with 10 bases spanning the gap. The CDR3 sequence: CASSLTSGLNTEAFF. The CDR3 DNA is TGTGCCAGCAGCTTAACTTCAGGGCTGAACACTGAAGCTTTCTTT.

As to this clone: An end of the junction differs from the germline gene, which may be a read error. The V gene is TRBV7-7, the J gene TRBJ1-3; D not resolved. Germline V gene lookup returns CDR1 SSHAT and CDR2 FNYEAQ (reference sequence). This CDR3 is built from 15 residues. The DNA for the CDR3 is TGTGCTAGCAGCTTATCAGCAGGCGCGGGAAACACCATATATTTT. Amino acids: CASSLSAGAGNTIYF.

The chain carries TRBV29-1 and TRBJ1-1; D unresolved. Germline V lookup: CDR1 SQVTM, CDR2 ANQGSEA. Deletions cut 4 bases from V and 1 base from J, with 10 bases between. CDR3 length: 13 amino acids. CDR3 in DNA: TGCAGCGTTGCGCGGCAGAAGAACACTGAAGCTTTCTTT. The encoded protein is CSVARQKNTEAFF. The full variable domain, completed using reference TRBV29-1 and TRBJ1-1, is SAVISQKPSRDICQRGTSLTIQCQVDSQVTMMFWYRQQPGQSLTLIATANQGSEATYESGFVIDKFPISRPNLTFSTLTVSNMSPEDSSIYLCSVARQKNTEAFFGQGTRLTVV.

This chain uses TRBV30 with TRBJ1-1; D may be TRBD1 (5 bases). V was shortened by 3 bases and J by 3 bases, with 11 bases between the two germline ends. Germline lookup yields CDR1 GTSNPN and CDR2 SVGIG (reference sequence). This CDR3 region has 13 residues. CDR3 residues: CAWSPGGDTEAFF. Written as DNA, the CDR3 is TGTGCCTGGAGCCCCGGGGGGGACACTGAAGCTTTCTTT.

The V gene is TRBV3-1 (or the pseudogene TRBV3-2), the J gene TRBJ1-1; D is possibly TRBD1 (5 bases). Germline assignment: CDR1 LGHDT and CDR2 YNNKEL (reference sequence). The V end was cut by 11 bases, the J end by 0 bases, with 22 bases between. This CDR3 spans 16 amino acids. Here the CDR3 DNA reads TGTGCCTGTGGTCAAGGGGAATTTGGGATGAACACTGAAGCTTTCTTT. Residues: CACGQGEFGMNTEAFF.

The rearrangement links TRBV19 to TRBJ1-1, with D perhaps matching TRBD1 (6 bases). The germline gives CDR1 LNHDA, CDR2 SQIVND (reference sequence). This CDR3 is 13 amino acids long. Trimming pared 1 base from V and 8 bases from J, leaving 11 bases between. The DNA for the CDR3 is TGTGCCAGTAGTATAGGGGGGCACGCGGAAGCTTTCTTT. Amino acids: CASSIGGHAEAFF.

The J gene is TRBJ1-5, the V gene TRBV11-2, with 7 positions matching TRBD1. The ends lost 2 bases at V and 4 bases at J; junction bases unmatched: 5. Per germline, CDR1 SGHAT and CDR2 FQNNGV. CDR3 length: 15 residues. The CDR3 sequence: CASSLRTGENQPQHF. For the CDR3, the DNA is TGTGCCAGCAGCTTACGAACAGGGGAAAATCAGCCCCAGCATTTT.

The rearrangement uses TRBV5-1 and TRBJ2-2; 7 positions agree with TRBD1. Germline CDR1 SGHRS, CDR2 YFSETQ. V dropped 4 bases and J dropped 5; count of bases not matched to a gene: 11. The CDR3 loop spans 16 amino acids. The CDR3 is CASSLRDSLPTGELFF. The DNA for the CDR3 is TGCGCCAGCAGCCTACGGGACAGTCTTCCAACCGGGGAGCTGTTTTTT. Based on the CDR3 plus reference TRBV5-1 and TRBJ2-2, the full variable domain is KAGVTQTPRYLIKTRGQQVTLSCSPISGHRSVSWYQQTPGQGLQFLFEYFSETQRNKGNFPGRFSGRQFSNSRSEMNVSTLELGDSALYLCASSLRDSLPTGELFFGEGSRLTVL.

V and J are TRBV5-1 and TRBJ1-1; TRBD1 matches at 9 bases. This CDR3 spans 14 amino acids. Trimming cost V 4 bases and J 1 base; bases outside gene matches: 2. Germline V gene data show CDR1 as SGHRS and CDR2 as YFSETQ. The CDR3 DNA reads TGCGCCAGCAGCCCGACAGGGGGGAACACTGAAGCTTTCTTT. Its protein is CASSPTGGNTEAFF.

The chain links TRBV7-9 to TRBJ2-3; 7 bases align to TRBD2. Germline CDR1 is SEHNR and CDR2 is FQNEAQ (reference sequence). The CDR3 covers 16 residues. Losses at the gene ends were 1 base for V and 2 bases for J; bases not matched to a gene: 6. CDR3 residues: CASSLGGRGLTDTQYF. Here the CDR3 DNA reads TGTGCCAGCAGCTTAGGGGGGAGGGGTCTCACAGATACGCAGTATTTT.

The chain uses TRBV11-2 and TRBJ2-7; 8 bases match TRBD1. The CDR3 is 12 amino acids. The junction had 0 bases not matched to a gene; V was cut back by 5 bases and J by 3 bases. Germline CDR1 SGHAT, CDR2 FQNNGV. The DNA for the CDR3 is TGTGCCAGCAGCGGACAGGGCTACGAGCAGTACTTC. Translated, it gives CASSGQGYEQYF.

The genes are TRBV12-5 and TRBJ2-3, with D unclear. CDR1 is LGHNT and CDR2 is FRNRAP in the germline V gene. The CDR3 runs 14 residues. The ends were cut back, 4 bases at V and 4 bases at J, with 12 bases in the middle. The CDR3 sequence: CASGWSPDADTQYF. CDR3 nucleotide sequence: TGTGCTAGTGGTTGGAGCCCAGATGCAGATACGCAGTATTTT.

The chain links TRBV10-1 to TRBJ2-1; possible D gene TRBD2, 5 bases. The ends were cut back, 2 bases at V and 2 bases at J, with 13 bases in the middle. This CDR3 contains 16 residues. Germline CDR1 WNHNN, CDR2 SYGVQD (reference sequence). The CDR3 protein is CASSEVPSYAYNEQFF. CDR3 in DNA: TGCGCCAGCAGTGAGGTGCCTAGCTACGCCTACAATGAGCAGTTCTTC.